These 28 T cell receptor beta chains came from one sample sequenced in a study of blood T cells in healthy people across ages. The second PCR ran about 7 to 12 cycles with a sample-barcoded 5' primer and J-beta primers. TCRdb re-called the 5' RACE reads with MiXCR, one entry per CDR3 protein. This repertoire shows around 1,000,000 distinct CDR3 sequences, around 25% found once; its top ten account for 0.65% to 0.95%. This same sample was also taken into another study, of T cells of mothers and their children.

Sequences were obtained from blood. These receptors were collected from a girl under 10 years old in good health.

This clonotype was counted only a few times. The chain uses TRBV12-5 and TRBJ2-7; TRBD2 matches 10 bases. Germline assignment: CDR1 LGHNT and CDR2 FRNRAP. V lost 6 bases to trimming and J lost 6 bases; unmatched junction nucleotides: 5. The CDR3 spans 13 residues. The CDR3 coding sequence is TGTGCTAGTGGAAGCGGGGGGGCCTTCGAGCAGTACTTC. As protein: CASGSGGAFEQYF.

This clonotype was seen only a few times. The CDR3 DNA sequence: TGTGCCAGCAGCCAGCTGACGGGAGCCCTCAACGAGCAGTACTTC. Its translation is CASSQLTGALNEQYF. This chain links TRBV5-6 with TRBJ2-7, with D possibly TRBD2 on 6 matching bases. V lost 4 bases to trimming and J lost 5 bases, with 19 bases between them. This CDR3 has 15 residues. Per germline, CDR1 SGHDT and CDR2 YYEEEE.

This clonotype has only a few counts. CDR3 in amino acids: CSAGYEQYF. DNA of the CDR3: TGCAGTGCTGGCTACGAGCAGTACTTC. The chain carries TRBV20-1 and TRBJ2-5; the D is unclear. The J call could be wrong; TRBJ2-7 is a better fit for the DNA end. Looked up from germline, CDR1 is DFQATT and CDR2 is SNEGSKA (reference sequence). This CDR3 has 9 residues.

The DNA for the CDR3 is TGCGCCAGCAGCTTGGATGGGATAGAAAATGAAAAACTGTTTTTT. Protein product: CASSLDGIENEKLFF. The chain uses TRBV5-1 and TRBJ1-4; D gene ambiguous. This CDR3 has 15 amino acids. The germline V gene has CDR1 SGHRS and CDR2 YFSETQ. V lost 0 bases, J lost 5 bases, and 11 bases lay in between.

The chain is built from TRBV18 and TRBJ2-3; perhaps TRBD2 as D (5 bases). With 0 bases removed from V and 2 bases from J, the gap between germline ends came to 6 bases. The germline CDR1 and CDR2 sequences are KGHSH and LQKENI. The CDR3 runs 14 residues. DNA for the CDR3: TGTGCCAGCTCACCACCGACTACCACAGATACGCAGTATTTT. Its translation is CASSPPTTTDTQYF.

The chain is built from TRBV29-1 and TRBJ2-1; D possibly matches TRBD1 or TRBD2 (7 bases each). Germline V CDR1 and CDR2: SQVTM, ANQGSEA. Trimming stripped 7 bases from V and 0 bases from J, with 19 bases between. CDR3 size: 16 residues. The CDR3, as DNA: TGCAGCGCCCAGGGGGGGTCCTTGAGCTCCTACAATGAGCAGTTCTTC. Translation: CSAQGGSLSSYNEQFF.

V and J are TRBV3-1 and TRBJ2-3; no definite D call. Germline-derived CDR1 and CDR2 are LGHDT and YNNKEL (reference sequence). Trimming removed 4 bases from V and 2 bases from J, with 10 bases in between. This CDR3 comprises 14 residues. CDR3 loop: CASSPGRDTDTQYF. As DNA, the CDR3 is TGTGCCAGCAGCCCCGGACGCGACACAGATACGCAGTATTTT.

The genes are TRBV7-2 and TRBJ2-1; 11 bases match TRBD2. The CDR3 loop spans 19 amino acids. With V trimmed by 1 base and J by 9 bases, 17 bases remained unmatched. Germline V gene lookup returns CDR1 SGHTA and CDR2 FQGNSA. The DNA of the CDR3 is TGTGCCAGCAGCTTAGTGGTTACAGGCACTAGCGGGAGTTTTGGTGAGCAGTTCTTC. This gives the protein CASSLVVTGTSGSFGEQFF.

As concerns this clonotype: Since a much larger clone is just one base distant, this may be a read error. The genes are TRBV7-9 and TRBJ1-1, with a possible D match to TRBD1 (6 bases). The germline V and J ends were trimmed by 5 bases and 6 bases, with 22 bases remaining between them. CDR3 length: 16 residues. Germline-derived CDR1 and CDR2 are SEHNR and FQNEAQ (reference sequence). DNA for the CDR3: TGTGCCAGCAGCCTCACGGACAGCGGGGGAAACCCTGAAGCTTTCTTT. Translation: CASSLTDSGGNPEAFF.

The genes are TRBV6-1 and TRBJ1-6; tentative D call: TRBD1 (5 bases). The CDR3 runs 13 residues. CDR1 and CDR2 from the germline V gene are MNHNS and SASEGT. Trimming stripped 7 bases from V and 14 bases from J, with 18 bases between. Here the CDR3 reads CASTGGESFTLHF. CDR3 in DNA: TGTGCCAGCACCGGAGGGGAATCCTTCACCCTCCACTTT.

This chain uses TRBV27 with TRBJ2-7; D is perhaps TRBD2 (6 bases). Germline-derived CDR1 and CDR2 are MNHEY and SMNVEV (reference sequence). Deletions cut 6 bases from V and 3 bases from J, with 15 bases between. CDR3 length: 14 amino acids. The CDR3: CASSAGTEDYEQYF. CDR3 sequence (DNA): TGTGCCAGCAGCGCCGGGACTGAAGACTACGAGCAGTACTTC.

V is TRBV20-1 and J is TRBJ2-7; TRBD2 aligns across 10 bases. J was trimmed by 4 bases and V by 5 bases; bases with no gene match: 11. The germline gives CDR1 DFQATT, CDR2 SNEGSKA (reference sequence). This CDR3 has 15 residues. CDR3 DNA: TGCAGTGCTCCCGGACTAGCGGAGACGGGATACGAGCAGTACTTC. Amino acids: CSAPGLAETGYEQYF.

This clonotype appeared a few times. This chain links TRBV5-1 with TRBJ2-7; D is unresolved. Germline V gene data show CDR1 as SGHRS and CDR2 as YFSETQ. With 0 bases removed from V and 3 bases from J, the gap between germline ends came to 10 bases. The CDR3 consists of 14 residues. The CDR3 nucleotides are TGCGCCAGCAGCTTGGAAGGTGGTTTCTACGAGCAGTACTTC. This gives the protein CASSLEGGFYEQYF. The full variable domain, completed using reference TRBV5-1 and TRBJ2-7, is KAGVTQTPRYLIKTRGQQVTLSCSPISGHRSVSWYQQTPGQGLQFLFEYFSETQRNKGNFPGRFSGRQFSNSRSEMNVSTLELGDSALYLCASSLEGGFYEQYFGPGTRLTVT.

This clonotype was detected a few times. The chain joins TRBV10-3 to TRBJ2-5; a weak D match, TRBD1 (6 bases). V was shortened by 5 bases and J by 5 bases, with 18 bases between the two germline ends. The V gene's germline CDR1 is ENHRY and CDR2 SYGVKD. This CDR3 has 15 amino acids. CDR3 in amino acids: CAISHNTGLEETQYF. For the CDR3, the DNA is TGTGCCATCAGTCATAATACAGGGCTAGAGGAGACCCAGTACTTC.

This clonotype occurred a few times. This chain joins TRBV4-1 and TRBJ1-4; TRBD1 might be the D (5 bases). The V end lost 2 bases, the J end lost 6 bases, and 16 bases lay between the germline ends. Germline-derived CDR1 and CDR2 are MGHRA and YSYEKL. The CDR3 runs to 16 residues. CDR3 amino acids: CASSQKEDRRYEKLFF. DNA for the CDR3: TGCGCCAGCAGCCAAAAAGAAGACAGAAGGTATGAAAAACTGTTTTTT.

The CDR3 DNA sequence: TGTGCCAGCAGTTTGGCCGCTAGCGGTGCCACAGATACGCAGTATTTT. It is translated as CASSLAASGATDTQYF. V gene TRBV27 combines with J gene TRBJ2-3, with 7 nucleotides matching TRBD2. Germline V gene data show CDR1 as MNHEY and CDR2 as SMNVEV (reference sequence). V was pared by 3 bases and J by 2 bases, with 8 bases of the junction left unmatched. The CDR3 extends over 16 amino acids.

This clonotype was seen more than once but under ten times. This sequence joins TRBV9 and TRBJ2-7; D may be TRBD2 (6 bases). CDR1 and CDR2 (germline): SGDLS, YYNGEE. This CDR3 has 15 amino acids. The V end was cut by 0 bases, the J end by 5 bases, with 15 bases between. CDR3 in amino acids: CASSVEGGATDEQYF. In DNA, the CDR3 is TGTGCCAGCAGCGTAGAGGGAGGTGCCACGGACGAGCAGTACTTC.

The chain combines TRBV27 with TRBJ1-6; TRBD1 matches at 9 bases. The CDR3 is made up of 15 amino acids. In germline, CDR1 is MNHEY, CDR2 SMNVEV (reference sequence). V was clipped by 5 bases and J by 14 bases; unmatched bases: 13. CDR3 coding DNA: TGTGCCAGCAGTCCTGCGGACAGGGGAAATGGGGCCCTCCACTTT. Translating gives CASSPADRGNGALHF.

This clonotype turned up a few times. V is TRBV20-1 and J is TRBJ1-4; D is unresolved. This CDR3 is 14 amino acids long. V gave up 0 bases and J gave up 7 bases, with 12 bases separating them. Germline loops: CDR1 DFQATT, CDR2 SNEGSKA (reference sequence). The CDR3 bases are TGCAGTGCTAGAGATTTTAGGGATAGTGAAAAACTGTTTTTT. It is translated as CSARDFRDSEKLFF.

This clonotype was counted only a few times. This chain links TRBV3-1 with TRBJ1-1; D remains ambiguous. Germline V gene lookup returns CDR1 LGHDT and CDR2 YNNKEL (reference sequence). Trimming removed 1 base from V and 3 bases from J, with 15 bases in between. CDR3 size: 16 residues. The CDR3 loop is CASSQVLQVAYTEAFF. The CDR3 DNA follows: TGTGCCAGCAGCCAAGTGTTGCAGGTGGCTTACACTGAAGCTTTCTTT.

A few counts support this clonotype. The genes are TRBV29-1 and TRBJ2-1, with TRBD2 as a possible D gene (6 bases). Germline CDR1 is SQVTM and CDR2 is ANQGSEA. Trimming pared 1 base from V and 7 bases from J, leaving 14 bases between. The CDR3 length is 14 residues. Here the CDR3 DNA reads TGCAGCGTTGAAGCGAGGCGGGGATTGAATGAGCAGTTCTTC. Its translation: CSVEARRGLNEQFF.

This clonotype was detected only a few times. The V call is TRBV9, the J call TRBJ2-1; 11 bases are a match to TRBD2. Germline trimming cut 3 bases from V and 5 bases from J; bases unmatched to any gene: 7. Germline V gene sequence: CDR1 SGDLS, CDR2 YYNGEE. This CDR3 contains 16 residues. The CDR3 spells CASSDHTSGGHNEQFF. The CDR3 DNA sequence: TGTGCCAGCAGCGATCATACTAGCGGGGGTCACAATGAGCAGTTCTTC. Supplemented by reference TRBV9 and TRBJ2-1, the full variable domain reads DSGVTQTPKHLITATGQRVTLRCSPRSGDLSVYWYQQSLDQGLQFLIQYYNGEERAKGNILERFSAQQFPDLHSELNLSSLELGDSALYFCASSDHTSGGHNEQFFGPGTRLTVL.

This clonotype was counted only a few times. Written as DNA, the CDR3 is TGCGCCAGCAGCCAAGTTTTTGAGGATCCCCCTGATTTTGGTACGCAGTATTTT. Its protein product is CASSQVFEDPPDFGTQYF. The V call is TRBV4-3, the J call TRBJ2-3; no firm D call. The germline V gene has CDR1 LGHNA and CDR2 YSLEER. Trimming stripped 1 base from V and 8 bases from J, with 25 bases between. The CDR3 runs to 18 residues.

This clonotype was picked up a small number of times. The V call is TRBV7-9, the J call TRBJ2-3; 8 nucleotides agree with TRBD1. Germline CDR1 is SEHNR and CDR2 is FQNEAQ (reference sequence). CDR3 size: 14 residues. Trimming removed 5 bases from V and 5 bases from J; junction bases left unmatched: 6. The CDR3 reads CASSMTGVEDTQYF. The CDR3 nucleotides are TGTGCCAGCAGCATGACAGGGGTGGAAGATACGCAGTATTTT.

The rearrangement links TRBV3-1 to TRBJ1-2, with no clear D. Germline CDR1 and CDR2: LGHDT and YNNKEL (reference sequence). The CDR3 is made up of 13 amino acids. V gave up 4 bases and J gave up 7 bases, with 13 bases separating them. CDR3 DNA sequence: TGTGCCAGCAGCCGGACTGTGATGGGTGGCTACACCTTC. Translated: CASSRTVMGGYTF.

This clonotype was seen many times. The chain has TRBV28 and TRBJ2-5, with D maybe TRBD1 (6 bases). Germline loops: CDR1 MDHEN, CDR2 SYDVKM. The CDR3 consists of 16 residues. Trimming removed 5 bases from V and 6 bases from J, with 22 bases in between. For the CDR3, the DNA is TGTGCCAGCAGTACAATCCACAGGGATCGGTGGCAGACCCAGTACTTC. This encodes CASSTIHRDRWQTQYF.

This chain uses TRBV7-2 with TRBJ1-1, with TRBD1 as a possible D gene (5 bases). CDR3 size: 14 residues. V shed 5 bases and J shed 4 bases, with 14 bases lying between them. The germline V gene encodes CDR1 SGHTA and CDR2 FQGNSA. CDR3 sequence reads: CASSHIQEATEAFF. The CDR3 DNA reads as TGTGCCAGCAGCCACATACAGGAGGCCACTGAAGCTTTCTTT.

The chain couples TRBV10-3 to TRBJ2-3, with a possible D match to TRBD2 (6 bases). Germline CDR1 reads ENHRY; CDR2 reads SYGVKD. V lost 7 bases to trimming and J lost 3 bases, with 20 bases between them. This CDR3 is 16 amino acids long. Written as DNA, the CDR3 is TGTGCCATCAAAGCCCTCTTGATAGCGGCTACAGATACGCAGTATTTT. Translation gives CAIKALLIAATDTQYF.